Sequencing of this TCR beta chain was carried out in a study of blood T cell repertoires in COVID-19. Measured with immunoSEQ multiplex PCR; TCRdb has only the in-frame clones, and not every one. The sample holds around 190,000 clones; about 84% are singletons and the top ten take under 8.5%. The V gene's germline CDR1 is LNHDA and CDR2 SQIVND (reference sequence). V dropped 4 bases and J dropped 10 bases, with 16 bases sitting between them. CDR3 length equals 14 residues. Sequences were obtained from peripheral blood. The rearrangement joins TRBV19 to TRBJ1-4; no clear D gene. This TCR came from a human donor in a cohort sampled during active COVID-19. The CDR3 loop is CASSKVESSGKLFF. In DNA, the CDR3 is TGTGCCAGTAGTAAAGTAGAGTCTTCCGGAAAACTGTTTTTT.